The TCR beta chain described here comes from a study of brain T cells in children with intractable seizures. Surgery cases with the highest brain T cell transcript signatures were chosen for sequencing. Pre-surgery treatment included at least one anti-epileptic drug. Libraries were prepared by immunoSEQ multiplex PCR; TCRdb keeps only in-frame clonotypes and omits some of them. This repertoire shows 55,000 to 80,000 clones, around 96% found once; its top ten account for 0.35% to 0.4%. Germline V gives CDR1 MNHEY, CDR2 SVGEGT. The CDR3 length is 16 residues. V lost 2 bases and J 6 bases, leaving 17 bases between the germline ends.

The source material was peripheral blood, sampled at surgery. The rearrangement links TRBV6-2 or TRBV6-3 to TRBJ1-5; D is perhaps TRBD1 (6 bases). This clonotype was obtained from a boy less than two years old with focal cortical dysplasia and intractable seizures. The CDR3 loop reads CASSYTTGKRGQPQHF. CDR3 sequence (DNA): TGTGCCAGCAGTTACACGACAGGAAAACGCGGTCAGCCCCAGCATTTT.